The entry below describes one TCR beta chain. What antigen it recognizes has not been identified. Base-call qualities are not available, and no considerably larger clone is one nucleotide away. This entry comes from a study of blood T cell repertoires in COVID-19 (dated by TCRdb to the early 2020s). With respect to the entire study: The collaborator samples originated in the United States, Italy and Spain and spanned the acute and convalescent phases of COVID-19. The prospective study material was composed of cDNA or gDNA derived from T cells, B-cell-depleted T cells, or PBMCs. Deeply sampled blood TCRbeta repertoires from subjects exposed to, actively infected with, or recovered from COVID-19 were included in the dataset. The repertoires were made available in a free public database intended to serve as a resource for research on the immune response to SARS-CoV-2. The samples were drawn from two sources: the first 160 participants of the ongoing ImmuneRACE study, and 1,000 to 1,500 subjects contributed by 6 global collaborators. Nearly every sample came with metadata listing a de-identified subject ID, COVID-19 status, age in years and sex. HLA class I and class II types, where available, came from metadata supplied by the sample provider rather than from assay-based typing.

Each collaborating institution followed its own protocols to collect whole blood in K2EDTA tubes. For TCRbeta analysis, collaborators shipped samples in one of three forms: frozen whole blood, isolated PBMCs, or DNA extracted from either of those sample types. General study outcomes and caveats: How much clinical and demographic metadata was included differed by source and by participant, and the metadata was provided uncurated.

From the germline V gene, CDR1 is MNHEY and CDR2 is SVGAGI. After removal of 8 bases from V and 5 bases from J, the junction retains 11 bases not matched to a gene. Inclusive of the bounding cysteine and phenylalanine, the CDR3 is 14 residues long. Only CDR3 DNA remains: 42 bases, in frame from the first base. The immunoSEQ Assay, a bias-controlled multiplex PCR, was used to amplify TCRbeta CDR3 regions from genomic DNA. Per the source publication's procedure: The number of nucleated cells in each sample was estimated by amplification of reference gene primers within the assay. Sequence reads were collapsed and filtered to measure the absolute abundance of every unique TCRbeta CDR3 rearrangement. Productive Simpson clonality was computed per sample as the square root of Simpson's diversity index over productive rearrangements. This immuneACCESS table, as held by TCRdb, lists in-frame sequences with V and J called but not all clones. Of the missing ones, under half trace to an unresolved V gene in checked studies; the others have no known cause. V and J calls and clone size are copied from that table; D and trimming were computed from the DNA. This sample comprises approximately 60,000 clones, roughly 80% of them detected only once. The biggest ten clones account for about a fifth of the sample.

The rearrangement combines TRBV6-5 with TRBJ1-2; the junction holds 7 bases that match TRBD1. The origin of this receptor is a woman aged 80 or over with active or convalescent COVID-19. Sequenced material: peripheral blood. The CDR3 region has the sequence CASYRGSGGYGYTF. The DNA sequence is given as TGTGCCAGCTACAGGGGATCGGGAGGGTATGGCTACACCTTC.